This TCR beta chain comes out of a study of blood T cell repertoires in COVID-19. V was shortened by 2 bases and J by 7 bases, with 15 bases between the two germline ends. The V gene's germline CDR1 is MGHRA and CDR2 YSYEKL. This CDR3 spans 15 amino acids. The data were produced by immunoSEQ multiplex PCR, yet TCRdb's version contains in-frame clones alone and is incomplete. The repertoire holds about 160,000 clones, about 93% seen once, with approximately 4.6% in the top ten. The chain carries TRBV4-1 and TRBJ1-5; a possible D gene is TRBD1 (5 bases). Input material: peripheral blood. This sequence originates from a woman aged 45-60 years with acute or convalescent COVID-19. CDR3 loop: CASSQTWARGQPQHF. The CDR3 DNA is TGCGCCAGCAGCCAAACCTGGGCTCGGGGGCAGCCCCAGCATTTT.